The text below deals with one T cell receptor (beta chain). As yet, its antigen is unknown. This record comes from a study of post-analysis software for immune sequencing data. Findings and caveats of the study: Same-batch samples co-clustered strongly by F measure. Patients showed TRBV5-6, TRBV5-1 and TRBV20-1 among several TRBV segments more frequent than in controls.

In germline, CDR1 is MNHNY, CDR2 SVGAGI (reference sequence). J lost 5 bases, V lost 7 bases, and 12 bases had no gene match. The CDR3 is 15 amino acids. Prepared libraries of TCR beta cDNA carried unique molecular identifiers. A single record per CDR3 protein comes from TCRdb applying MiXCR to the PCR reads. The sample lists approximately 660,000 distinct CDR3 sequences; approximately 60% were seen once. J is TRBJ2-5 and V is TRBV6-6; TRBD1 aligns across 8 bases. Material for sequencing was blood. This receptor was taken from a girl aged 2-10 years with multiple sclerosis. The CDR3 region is CASTPGDRMGETQYF. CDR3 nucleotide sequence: TGTGCCAGCACTCCGGGGGACAGGATGGGGGAGACCCAGTACTTC.